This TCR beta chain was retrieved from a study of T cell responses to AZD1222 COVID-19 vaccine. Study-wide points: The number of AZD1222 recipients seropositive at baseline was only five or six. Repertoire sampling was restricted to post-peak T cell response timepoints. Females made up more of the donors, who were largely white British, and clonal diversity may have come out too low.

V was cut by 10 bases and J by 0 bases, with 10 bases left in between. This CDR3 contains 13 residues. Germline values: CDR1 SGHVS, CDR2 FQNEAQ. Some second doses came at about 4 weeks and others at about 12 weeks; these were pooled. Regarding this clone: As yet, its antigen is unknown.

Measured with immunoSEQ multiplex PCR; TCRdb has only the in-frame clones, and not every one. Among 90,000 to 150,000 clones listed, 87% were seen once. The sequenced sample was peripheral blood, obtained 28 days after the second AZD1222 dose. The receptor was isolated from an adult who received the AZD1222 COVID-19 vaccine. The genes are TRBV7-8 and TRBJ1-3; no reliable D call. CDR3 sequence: CATQPNSGNTIYF. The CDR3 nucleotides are TGTGCCACCCAGCCAAACTCTGGAAACACCATATATTTT. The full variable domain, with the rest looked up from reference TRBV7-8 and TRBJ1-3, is GAGVSQSPRYKVAKRGQDVALRCDPISGHVSLFWYQQALGQGPEFLTYFQNEAQLDKSGLPSDRFFAERPEGSVSTLKIQRTQQEDSAVYLCATQPNSGNTIYFGEGSWLTVV.